This T cell receptor beta chain was obtained from a study of shared clonotypes between healthy human individuals. General study findings and limits: Represented diversity (both genetic and exposure-history) was limited by the small number of donors. Specimens sampled were limited to blood, with tissue repertoires likely differing.

Naivety among CD8 cells was defined by CD45RO negativity and positive CCR7 selection, thereby excluding terminally differentiated effector memory CD45RA+ cells. Healthy HIV-negative adults with no recent acute infections or vaccinations were recruited as donors. This clone was seen only once. What it binds is unknown. Other DNA sequences in this specimen translate into the identical CDR3. Germline V gene sequence: CDR1 KGHSH, CDR2 LQKENI. The CDR3 sequence is 13 residues long. V shed 2 bases and J shed 1 base, with 5 bases lying between them. Sequenced by immunoSEQ multiplex PCR; TCRdb stores in-frame clones only, minus some. The sample holds about 600,000 clones, about 95% seen once.

This sequence was found in a woman aged 25 to 45 in good health. The V call is TRBV18, the J call TRBJ1-1; D uncertain. Sequencing used naive CD8+ T cells sorted from blood. CDR3 nucleotides: TGTGCCAGCTCACCAGAAGGGAACACTGAAGCTTTCTTT. Protein: CASSPEGNTEAFF.